A single sample is the source of the 32 T cell receptor beta chains below, sequenced in a study of OX40 agonist ivuxolimab in advanced cancers. TCRdb keeps only in-frame clones here, not all; method: immunoSEQ multiplex PCR. This table holds approximately 96,000 clones, 90% found once. The source was CD4+ or CD8+ T cells sorted from blood, collected in a trial of the OX40 agonist ivuxolimab. Receptors were obtained from an adult with an advanced solid tumor such as melanoma, head and neck, liver or kidney cancer.

The count of this clone is one. This sequence joins TRBV9 and TRBJ2-2, with TRBD2 matching 8 bases. V lost 5 bases to trimming and J lost 1 base; unmatched junction nucleotides: 1. Germline CDR1 and CDR2: SGDLS and YYNGEE. CDR3 length equals 14 residues. This chain's CDR3 is CASRAGGNTGELFF. CDR3 bases: TGTGCCAGCAGGGCGGGAGGGAACACCGGGGAGCTGTTTTTT.

This clone was picked up one time. This sequence joins TRBV7-2 and TRBJ2-1, with a tentative D call TRBD2 (6 bases). The CDR3 loop spans 15 amino acids. CDR1 and CDR2 from the germline V gene are SGHTA and FQGNSA. V dropped 5 bases and J dropped 4 bases, with 15 bases sitting between them. The CDR3 sequence: CASSGGRGVYNEQFF. The CDR3 bases are TGTGCCAGCAGCGGGGGGAGAGGGGTTTACAATGAGCAGTTCTTC.

This clone showed up just a few times. This chain links TRBV10-3 with TRBJ2-4; D ambiguous. The CDR3 consists of 16 residues. The ends were cut back, 0 bases at V and 0 bases at J, with 9 bases in the middle. Germline CDR1 is ENHRY and CDR2 is SYGVKD. The CDR3 is CAISESTELAKNIQYF. The CDR3 DNA is TGTGCCATCAGTGAGTCTACAGAATTAGCCAAAAACATTCAGTACTTC.

The gene calls are TRBV4-2 and TRBJ2-1; D remains ambiguous. CDR3 size: 16 residues. Germline-derived CDR1 and CDR2 are LGHNA and YNFKEQ. Trimming shortened V by 1 base and J by 5 bases, and 15 bases separated the two germline ends. CDR3 sequence reads: CASSQGQSGYNNEQFF. The CDR3 nucleotides are TGTGCCAGCAGCCAAGGGCAATCCGGTTACAACAATGAGCAGTTCTTC.

This clone was observed a handful of times. The chain recombines TRBV14 with TRBJ2-7; 10 bases align to TRBD1. This CDR3 is built from 15 residues. CDR1 is SGHDN and CDR2 is FVKESK in the germline V gene. Trimming at V came to 4 bases and at J to 7 bases, leaving 10 bases not matched to a gene. The DNA for the CDR3 is TGTGCCAGCAGCCCAAGCCGACAGGGGGCGGGGGAGCAGTACTTC. Protein product: CASSPSRQGAGEQYF.

This clone has a count of ten or more. The chain employs TRBV20-1 and TRBJ2-3; the D is unclear. The germline gives CDR1 DFQATT, CDR2 SNEGSKA (reference sequence). V was shortened by 1 base and J by 8 bases, with 7 bases between the two germline ends. The CDR3 length is 11 residues. The CDR3 spells CSARGPGTQYF. The CDR3 DNA reads TGCAGTGCTAGAGGCCCAGGTACGCAGTATTTT.

Of note for this clone: Other DNA sequences within the sample encode an identical CDR3. This sequence joins TRBV29-1 and TRBJ2-7; 9 nucleotides align to TRBD1. V gave up 4 bases and J gave up 3 bases; unmatched junction bases: 1. The CDR3 is 12 amino acids. Germline CDR1 SQVTM, CDR2 ANQGSEA. The CDR3: CSVGGQGYEQYF. In DNA, the CDR3 is TGCAGCGTTGGGGGACAGGGCTACGAGCAGTACTTC.

This clone was counted a few times. The sample holds other DNA sequences that translate to the same CDR3. V gene TRBV5-1 combines with J gene TRBJ2-5; unclear D gene. CDR3 length: 11 residues. Deletions cut 0 bases from V and 3 bases from J, with 0 bases between. Germline V gene data show CDR1 as SGHRS and CDR2 as YFSETQ. The CDR3 DNA sequence: TGCGCCAGCAGCTTGGAAGAGACCCAGTACTTC. This gives the protein CASSLEETQYF. Full variable domain (rest looked up from reference TRBV5-1 and TRBJ2-5): KAGVTQTPRYLIKTRGQQVTLSCSPISGHRSVSWYQQTPGQGLQFLFEYFSETQRNKGNFPGRFSGRQFSNSRSEMNVSTLELGDSALYLCASSLEETQYFGPGTRLLVL.

This clone was counted once. The CDR3 spells CASSLATSYPGELFF. CDR3 in DNA: TGTGCCAGCAGCTTAGCGACTAGCTACCCCGGGGAGCTGTTTTTT. V is TRBV7-2 and J is TRBJ2-2, with 7 bases aligning to TRBD2. V lost 0 bases, J lost 6 bases, and 4 bases stayed unmatched. The CDR3 covers 15 residues. Germline assignment: CDR1 SGHTA and CDR2 FQGNSA. Combining the CDR3 with reference TRBV7-2 and TRBJ2-2 gives the whole variable domain GAGVSQSPSNKVTEKGKDVELRCDPISGHTALYWYRQSLGQGLEFLIYFQGNSAPDKSGLPSDRFSAERTGGSVSTLTIQRTQQEDSAVYLCASSLATSYPGELFFGEGSRLTVL.

The chain links TRBV11-3 to TRBJ2-1; 7 nucleotides line up with TRBD2. This CDR3 comprises 14 residues. Germline trimming cut 0 bases from V and 8 bases from J; bases unmatched to any gene: 4. Germline CDR1 reads SGHNT; CDR2 reads YENEEA. The CDR3 DNA reads as TGTGCCAGCAGCTTAGATCCCCGGGGGGATGAGCAGTTCTTC. Its protein is CASSLDPRGDEQFF.

The chain is built from TRBV19 and TRBJ2-7, with 7 bases fitting TRBD1. This CDR3 has 12 residues. Trimming took 6 bases from V and 7 from J; bases not matched to a gene: 6. CDR1 and CDR2 (germline): LNHDA, SQIVND (reference sequence). The CDR3 bases are TGTGCCAGTAGAAGGTCAGGGGGAGAGCAGTACTTC. It encodes CASRRSGGEQYF.

This chain links TRBV27 with TRBJ2-1; 7 positions agree with TRBD2. The CDR3 runs 12 residues. From germline, CDR1 is MNHEY and CDR2 SMNVEV (reference sequence). The CDR3 loop reads CGAGEGYNEQFF. The CDR3 DNA reads TGTGGCGCGGGGGAGGGGTACAATGAGCAGTTCTTC.

The rearrangement links TRBV28 to TRBJ1-1, with D tentatively TRBD1 (6 bases). CDR1 is MDHEN, CDR2 SYDVKM, per germline. The germline V and J ends were trimmed by 6 bases and 6 bases, with 17 bases remaining between them. The CDR3 has 14 amino acids. The CDR3 DNA reads TGTGCCAGCAGCCCCCCACAGGGTGTATCTGAAGCTTTCTTT. It specifies CASSPPQGVSEAFF.

The V call is TRBV5-4, the J call TRBJ2-7; D call uncertain. This CDR3 spans 14 amino acids. Looked up from germline, CDR1 is SGHNT and CDR2 is YYREEE (reference sequence). Trimming removed 0 bases at V and 2 bases at J, with 9 bases between. The CDR3 DNA follows: TGTGCCAGCAGCTTGGCAGCCTCCCCCTACGAGCAGTACTTC. As protein: CASSLAASPYEQYF.

The rearrangement uses TRBV29-1 and TRBJ2-7, with D perhaps matching TRBD1 or TRBD2 (5 bases each). Germline lookup yields CDR1 SQVTM and CDR2 ANQGSEA. V was cut by 8 bases and J by 2 bases, with 19 bases left in between. The CDR3 sequence is 14 residues long. The CDR3: CSPNSGRATYEQYF. Written as DNA, the CDR3 is TGCAGCCCAAACTCAGGGCGGGCCACCTACGAGCAGTACTTC.

V is TRBV7-2 and J is TRBJ1-4, with 7 nucleotides matching TRBD1. After removal of 5 bases from V and 0 bases from J, the junction contained 3 bases not matched to a gene. In germline, CDR1 is SGHTA, CDR2 FQGNSA. This CDR3 has 15 amino acids. CDR3 nucleotides: TGTGCCAGCAGCCCTCAGGGGGCAACTAATGAAAAACTGTTTTTT. Translated: CASSPQGATNEKLFF.

V gene TRBV7-3 combines with J gene TRBJ2-7; 8 bases fit TRBD2. Trimming removed 6 bases from V and 3 bases from J; junction bases left unmatched: 10. The CDR3 runs 15 residues. Per the germline V gene, CDR1 is SGHTA and CDR2 is FQGTGA. CDR3 nucleotide sequence: TGTGCCAGCAGATCAGGAGCGGGAGAGGGCTACGAGCAGTACTTC. It yields the protein CASRSGAGEGYEQYF.

The V and J genes are TRBV6-5 and TRBJ2-2, with TRBD2 matching 12 bases. From germline, CDR1 is MNHEY and CDR2 SVGAGI. J lost 4 bases, V lost 6 bases, and 3 bases had no gene match. The CDR3 contains 15 residues. The CDR3 DNA is TGTGCCAGCAGCTTGACTAGCGGGAGCACCGGGGAGCTGTTTTTT. Amino acids: CASSLTSGSTGELFF.

This clone was detected a few times. The CDR3 loop reads CASSLNRAGGYTF. The CDR3 coding sequence is TGTGCCAGCAGCCTTAACAGGGCTGGAGGCTACACCTTC. This chain joins TRBV9 and TRBJ1-2; D possibly corresponds to TRBD1 (6 bases). In germline, CDR1 is SGDLS, CDR2 YYNGEE. The V and J ends lost 4 bases and 8 bases respectively, with 15 bases between them. The CDR3 has 13 residues.

This chain joins TRBV5-1 and TRBJ2-2; tentatively, D is TRBD1 or TRBD2 (5 bases each). This CDR3 has 14 amino acids. The ends were cut back, 5 bases at V and 4 bases at J, with 12 bases in the middle. Germline assignment: CDR1 SGHRS and CDR2 YFSETQ. CDR3 in DNA: TGCGCCAGCAGTAGAGGGACGGGCACCGGGGAGCTGTTTTTT. The encoded protein is CASSRGTGTGELFF.

The genes are TRBV18 and TRBJ2-7, with D perhaps matching TRBD2 (6 bases). The V end lost 3 bases, the J end lost 3 bases, and 12 bases lay between the germline ends. The germline CDR1 and CDR2 sequences are KGHSH and LQKENI. This CDR3 contains 14 residues. The CDR3 DNA is TGTGCCAGCTCACCCTCCGGGGGATACTACGAGCAGTACTTC. It yields the protein CASSPSGGYYEQYF.

The chain joins TRBV7-8 to TRBJ1-5, with 7 positions matching TRBD1. The junction had 14 bases not matched to a gene; V was cut back by 5 bases and J by 1 base. From germline, CDR1 is SGHVS and CDR2 FQNEAQ. This CDR3 spans 18 amino acids. The CDR3 DNA reads as TGTGCCAGCAGCCTGGTCGGGAACAGGGGTGTAAGCAATCAGCCCCAGCATTTT. Translating it yields CASSLVGNRGVSNQPQHF.

The chain has TRBV11-3 and TRBJ2-3; the D gene could be TRBD1 or TRBD2 (7 bases each). Looked up from germline, CDR1 is SGHNT and CDR2 is YENEEA. The CDR3 length is 16 residues. V lost 3 bases and J 3 bases, leaving 16 bases between the germline ends. CDR3 amino acids: CASSLRQGGRTDTQYF. The CDR3 DNA reads TGTGCCAGCAGCTTGAGACAGGGCGGGAGAACAGATACGCAGTATTTT.

The chain recombines TRBV5-1 with TRBJ1-5, with D tentatively TRBD1 (6 bases). The CDR3 is 15 residues long. CDR1 and CDR2 from the germline V gene are SGHRS and YFSETQ. Trimming removed 0 bases from V and 7 bases from J, with 14 bases in between. Here the CDR3 reads CASSLVGGAGQPQHF. The CDR3 DNA is TGCGCCAGCAGCTTGGTGGGGGGCGCAGGGCAGCCCCAGCATTTT.

The chain uses TRBV5-1 and TRBJ2-5; D possibly corresponds to TRBD1 (6 bases). This CDR3 region has 14 residues. V was cut by 3 bases and J by 5 bases, with 14 bases left in between. From germline, CDR1 is SGHRS and CDR2 YFSETQ. This CDR3 reads CASSSAQGAETQYF. CDR3 sequence (DNA): TGCGCCAGCAGCTCCGCACAGGGCGCGGAGACCCAGTACTTC.

The V call is TRBV30, the J call TRBJ1-2; unclear D gene. CDR3 length: 13 residues. Trimming took off 0 bases at V and 8 bases at J, with 13 bases between the two ends. Germline values: CDR1 GTSNPN, CDR2 SVGIG (reference sequence). The CDR3 region is CAWSVLQTQGYTF. CDR3 in DNA: TGTGCCTGGAGTGTTTTACAGACCCAGGGCTACACCTTC.

The chain uses TRBV7-8 and TRBJ2-7; 11 nucleotides match TRBD2. The CDR3 consists of 17 residues. Losses at the gene ends were 5 bases for V and 5 bases for J; bases not matched to a gene: 14. CDR1 SGHVS and CDR2 FQNEAQ come from the germline V gene. The CDR3 reads CASSPGGLLAGDNEQYF. CDR3 nucleotides: TGTGCCAGCAGCCCGGGGGGGTTACTAGCGGGAGATAACGAGCAGTACTTC.

This clone appeared a single time. The rearrangement uses TRBV30 and TRBJ1-2; no reliable D call. V shed 7 bases and J shed 6 bases, with 3 bases lying between them. Per germline, CDR1 GTSNPN and CDR2 SVGIG (reference sequence). This CDR3 is built from 8 residues. CDR3 loop: CASNGYTF. CDR3 DNA sequence: TGTGCCTCGAATGGCTACACCTTC. Together with reference TRBV30 and TRBJ1-2, the CDR3 gives the full variable domain: SQTIHQWPATLVQPVGSPLSLECTVEGTSNPNLYWYRQAAGRGLQLLFYSVGIGQISSEVPQNLSASRPQDRQFILSSKKLLLSDSGFYLCASNGYTFGSGTRLTVV.

The gene calls are TRBV30 and TRBJ1-2; D is uncertain. Germline CDR1 GTSNPN, CDR2 SVGIG (reference sequence). CDR3 size: 12 residues. The V gene lost 0 bases and the J gene lost 10 bases, with 12 bases spanning the gap. CDR3 sequence: CAWSVRTIPYTF. CDR3 bases: TGTGCCTGGAGTGTACGGACCATTCCCTACACCTTC.

This clone has only one observation. The CDR3 DNA reads TGCAGCGTTGGGGACAGGGGGTTGTCTGGAAACACCATATATTTT. This sequence encodes CSVGDRGLSGNTIYF. The V and J genes are TRBV29-1 and TRBJ1-3, with 11 bases aligning to TRBD1. J gave up 1 base and V 4 bases, and 3 bases lay outside the gene matches. There are 15 residues in the CDR3. Per germline, CDR1 SQVTM and CDR2 ANQGSEA.

The chain is built from TRBV10-3 and TRBJ2-3; D is ambiguous. CDR1 is ENHRY, CDR2 SYGVKD, per germline. This CDR3 contains 16 residues. V lost 2 bases and J 1 base, leaving 13 bases between the germline ends. The CDR3 sequence is CAISERQVIRTDTQYF. CDR3 sequence (DNA): TGTGCCATCAGTGAGAGGCAGGTGATCCGCACAGATACGCAGTATTTT.

The CDR3 DNA sequence: TGTGCCAGCAGCGTGGGACAGGTGTCCTACGAGCAGTACTTC. Its protein is CASSVGQVSYEQYF. V usage is TRBV2 and J usage is TRBJ2-7; 8 positions agree with TRBD1. The CDR3 is 14 residues long. Germline V gene sequence: CDR1 SNHLY, CDR2 FYNNEI. J lost 1 base, V lost 6 bases, and 5 bases had no gene match.